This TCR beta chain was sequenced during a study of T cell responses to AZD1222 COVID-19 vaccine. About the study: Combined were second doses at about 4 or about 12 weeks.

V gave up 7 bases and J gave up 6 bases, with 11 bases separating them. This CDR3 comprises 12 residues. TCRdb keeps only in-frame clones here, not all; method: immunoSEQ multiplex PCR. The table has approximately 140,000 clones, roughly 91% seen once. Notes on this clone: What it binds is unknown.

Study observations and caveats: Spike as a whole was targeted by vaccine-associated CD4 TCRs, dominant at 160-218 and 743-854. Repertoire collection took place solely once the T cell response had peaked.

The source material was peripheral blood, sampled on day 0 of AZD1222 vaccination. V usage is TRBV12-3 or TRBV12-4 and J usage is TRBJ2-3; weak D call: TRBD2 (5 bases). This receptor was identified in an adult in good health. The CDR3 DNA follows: TGTGCCAGCACCCTGGCGGGCGATACGCAGTATTTT. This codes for CASTLAGDTQYF.